This T cell receptor (beta chain) was identified in a study of blood T cells in healthy people across ages. Study-level points and caveats: A conclusive naive versus antigen-experienced comparison was prevented by the unsorted PBMCs.

Looked up from germline, CDR1 is SNHLY and CDR2 is FYNNEI. The CDR3 has 16 amino acids. This clonotype was observed a handful of times. The antigen remains unidentified. An end of the junction differs from the germline gene, which may be a read error. Using a J-beta primer mix together with a sample-barcoded 5' primer, a second PCR was run for about 6 to 12 cycles. Using its own MiXCR run on the 5' RACE reads, TCRdb lists one record per CDR3 protein. The sample contains about 1.6 million distinct CDR3 sequences, roughly 30% of which appear only once. The chain carries TRBV2 and TRBJ2-7; TRBD2 matches at 8 bases. The TCR originated in a woman aged 30 to 39 in good health. The specimen was blood. The CDR3 DNA reads as TGTGCCAGCAGCGAAGGAGGGCGGGGGGCTCATCGCGAGCAGTACTTC. Protein product: CASSEGGRGAHREQYF.